This entry lists 9 T cell receptor beta chains sequenced from one sample in a study of shared clonotypes between healthy human individuals. Clones were read by immunoSEQ multiplex PCR, and TCRdb kept only the in-frame ones, dropping some. The top ten clones hold 15% to 20% of a sample with approximately 320,000 clones, 87% of them seen once. Sequenced material: memory CD8+ T cells sorted from blood. The sample's subset: CD45RO+ cells pooled with CCR7-negative TemRA cells. The receptor set was obtained from a man younger than 30 in good health.

The V call is TRBV6-5, the J call TRBJ2-1, with no clear D. CDR1 is MNHEY and CDR2 is SVGAGI in the germline V gene. The V end was cut by 6 bases, the J end by 4 bases, with 16 bases between. The CDR3 sequence is 15 residues long. Here the CDR3 reads CASSHSYGRYNEQFF. The DNA of the CDR3 is TGTGCCAGCAGCCACTCTTACGGTCGGTACAATGAGCAGTTCTTC.

This rearrangement joins TRBV11-2 to TRBJ2-5, with no clear D. Trimming took 6 bases from V and 7 from J, leaving 15 bases between them. CDR1 and CDR2 (germline): SGHAT, FQNNGV. This CDR3 has 13 residues. CDR3 protein: CASRRKWVTTQYF. Written as DNA, the CDR3 is TGTGCCAGCAGGCGAAAGTGGGTGACGACCCAGTACTTC.

This clone was counted many times. The chain carries TRBV19 and TRBJ1-4, with TRBD1 identical over 8 bases. Germline CDR1 reads LNHDA; CDR2 reads SQIVND (reference sequence). The CDR3 runs to 15 residues. V gave up 3 bases and J gave up 4 bases; unmatched junction bases: 4. Written as DNA, the CDR3 is TGTGCCAGTAGTATCGGGACAGGCGGTAATGAAAAACTGTTTTTT. It yields the protein CASSIGTGGNEKLFF.

The chain uses TRBV11-2 and TRBJ2-7, with 12 bases lining up with TRBD1. CDR3 length: 15 residues. With V trimmed by 4 bases and J by 5 bases, 6 bases remained unmatched. In germline, CDR1 is SGHAT, CDR2 FQNNGV. CDR3: CASSWDRGLTHEQYF. In DNA, the CDR3 is TGTGCCAGCAGCTGGGACAGGGGGCTGACTCACGAGCAGTACTTC.

The chain carries TRBV4-1 and TRBJ1-5; TRBD1 matches at 11 bases. V dropped 2 bases and J dropped 7; count of bases not matched to a gene: 4. Germline-derived CDR1 and CDR2 are MGHRA and YSYEKL. CDR3 size: 15 residues. The CDR3 region has the DNA TGCGCCAGCAGCCAACGGACAGGGGGCGAGCAGCCCCAGCATTTT. This translates into CASSQRTGGEQPQHF.

The chain combines TRBV10-3 with TRBJ1-2, with D perhaps TRBD1 (5 bases). Trimming removed 4 bases from V and 0 bases from J, with 12 bases in between. Germline V gives CDR1 ENHRY, CDR2 SYGVKD. The CDR3 contains 15 residues. The CDR3 loop reads CAISVQGFPNYGYTF. CDR3 nucleotides: TGTGCCATCAGTGTCCAGGGATTCCCTAACTATGGCTACACCTTC.

This clone was seen ten or more times. Additional DNA sequences in this sample encode the identical CDR3. This chain joins TRBV4-1 and TRBJ2-7; 9 bases are a match to TRBD1. From germline, CDR1 is MGHRA and CDR2 YSYEKL. This CDR3 contains 14 residues. Trimming took 4 bases from V and 2 from J; bases not matched to a gene: 3. In DNA, the CDR3 is TGCGCCAGCAGCCCAGGACAGGGGACCTACGAGCAGTACTTC. This encodes CASSPGQGTYEQYF.

The rearrangement links TRBV5-1 to TRBJ2-7; 9 bases line up with TRBD1. V lost 0 bases and J lost 5; bases outside the gene matches: 9. Germline CDR1 and CDR2: SGHRS and YFSETQ. This CDR3 region has 16 residues. CDR3: CASSLEGTGYGDEQYF. DNA for the CDR3: TGCGCCAGCAGCTTGGAAGGGACAGGGTATGGCGACGAGCAGTACTTC.

The chain uses TRBV28 and TRBJ1-6, with D unclear. V dropped 5 bases and J dropped 7 bases, with 15 bases sitting between them. Germline V gives CDR1 MDHEN, CDR2 SYDVKM. The CDR3 totals 15 residues. The DNA of the CDR3 is TGTGCCAGCAGTCCGCGGACCGGTGGGAATTCACCCCTCCACTTT. Translating gives CASSPRTGGNSPLHF.